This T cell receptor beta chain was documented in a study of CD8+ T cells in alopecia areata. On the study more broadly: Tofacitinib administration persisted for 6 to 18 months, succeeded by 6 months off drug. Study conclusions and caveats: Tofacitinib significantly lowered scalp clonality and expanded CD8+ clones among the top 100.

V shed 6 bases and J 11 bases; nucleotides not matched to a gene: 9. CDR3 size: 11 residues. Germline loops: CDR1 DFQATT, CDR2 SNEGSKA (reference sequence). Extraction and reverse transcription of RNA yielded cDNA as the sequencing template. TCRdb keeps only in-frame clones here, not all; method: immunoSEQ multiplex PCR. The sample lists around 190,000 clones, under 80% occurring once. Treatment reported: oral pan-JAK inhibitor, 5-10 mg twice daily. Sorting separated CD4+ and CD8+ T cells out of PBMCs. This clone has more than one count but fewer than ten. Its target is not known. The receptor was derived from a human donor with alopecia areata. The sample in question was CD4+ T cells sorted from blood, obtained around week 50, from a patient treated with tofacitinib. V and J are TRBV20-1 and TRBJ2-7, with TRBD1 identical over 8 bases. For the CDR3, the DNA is TGCAGTGCCGGGACAGGATCCGATGAGTACTTC. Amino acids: CSAGTGSDEYF.